The 5 T cell receptor beta chains below come from one sample, sequenced in a study of cytomegalovirus exposure and HLA in healthy donors. Method: immunoSEQ multiplex PCR; TCRdb's copy keeps in-frame clones and lacks some. The data hold 150,000 to 200,000 clones, with 86% observed a single time. What was sequenced was PBMCs. Receptors were obtained from a man aged 18 to 30 in good health and CMV-seropositive.

This clone was counted between two and nine times. This sequence joins TRBV10-3 and TRBJ2-2; maybe TRBD2 (5 bases). The CDR3 is made up of 12 amino acids. Germline lookup yields CDR1 ENHRY and CDR2 SYGVKD. The germline V and J ends were trimmed by 6 bases and 7 bases, with 9 bases remaining between them. The CDR3 nucleotides are TGTGCCATCAGCCTACTAGACGGGGAGCTGTTTTTT. It codes for CAISLLDGELFF.

The CDR3 nucleotides are TGTGCCACCAGCTGGACAGGGGGCCCATACAATGAGCAGTTCTTC. Amino acids: CATSWTGGPYNEQFF. V gene TRBV15 combines with J gene TRBJ2-1; 11 bases fit TRBD1. The trim removed 5 bases at V and 4 bases at J, leaving 4 bases unmatched. This CDR3 is 15 amino acids long. Germline V lookup: CDR1 LNHNV, CDR2 YYDKDF (reference sequence).

Only one count was recorded for this clone. This chain connects TRBV28 to TRBJ2-1; the D gene is possibly TRBD1 (6 bases). Germline V gives CDR1 MDHEN, CDR2 SYDVKM. The CDR3 has 13 residues. Trimming shortened V by 2 bases and J by 6 bases, and 8 bases separated the two germline ends. The CDR3 sequence: CASSLTGTNEQFF. CDR3 sequence (DNA): TGTGCCAGCAGTTTAACAGGGACCAATGAGCAGTTCTTC.

The chain recombines TRBV19 with TRBJ2-6, with 9 bases aligning to TRBD2. CDR1 is LNHDA and CDR2 is SQIVND in the germline V gene (reference sequence). This CDR3 has 20 residues. V lost 1 base and J lost 2; bases outside the gene matches: 12. Here the CDR3 DNA reads TGTGCCAGTAGTATAGCCCCCGGGGTAGCGGGAGAGACTGGGGCCAACGTCCTGACTTTC. Translated: CASSIAPGVAGETGANVLTF.

The chain recombines TRBV10-2 with TRBJ2-2; TRBD1 matches 8 bases. The CDR3 is made up of 15 amino acids. V dropped 6 bases and J dropped 6; count of bases not matched to a gene: 9. Looked up from germline, CDR1 is WSHSY and CDR2 is SAAADI. The CDR3 region is CASRPQGAGPGELFF. DNA for the CDR3: TGCGCCAGCAGACCTCAGGGGGCTGGACCCGGGGAGCTGTTTTTT.